The T cell receptor beta chain described here comes from a study of blood T cell repertoires in COVID-19. Study in general: Researchers got acute and convalescent COVID-19 samples from the United States, Italy and Spain. From T cells, B-cell-depleted T cells, or PBMCs came the material, which was cDNA or gDNA.

V was clipped by 5 bases and J by 1 base; unmatched bases: 6. The CDR3 spans 15 residues. Germline CDR1 is MDHEN and CDR2 is SYDVKM. Original handling: Quantification of nucleated cells was approximated via reference gene primer amplification. Libraries were prepared by immunoSEQ multiplex PCR; TCRdb keeps only in-frame clonotypes and omits some of them. V and J calls and clone size come straight from that table; D and trimming were deduced from the DNA. The sample has 80,000 to 95,000 clones; roughly 88% are singletons. The receptor was isolated from a man aged 70 or older with acute or convalescent COVID-19. This rearrangement joins TRBV28 to TRBJ1-1; 8 nucleotides line up with TRBD1. Sequenced sample: peripheral blood. CDR3 bases: TGTGCCAGCAGTCCCGCAGGACAGGGGAACACTGAAGCTTTCTTT. Residues: CASSPAGQGNTEAFF. Using reference TRBV28 and TRBJ1-1 for the parts outside the CDR3, the full variable domain is DVKVTQSSRYLVKRTGEKVFLECVQDMDHENMFWYRQDPGLGLRLIYFSYDVKMKEKGDIPEGYSVSREKKERFSLILESASTNQTSMYLCASSPAGQGNTEAFFGQGTRLTVV.